Included here is one T cell receptor (beta chain) sequence, with context. What it binds is not known. A much bigger clone sits one base away, suggesting this may be a read error. Samples each had at least 6 micrograms of total RNA extracted. This specimen belongs to a study of blood T cells in healthy people across ages. General study findings and limits: Nothing was known about donor CMV status, and this possibly confounded expanded clonotype changes. TCR beta diversity, measured per million T cells, fell in a roughly linear way with age. PBMCs went unsorted, and a conclusive naive versus antigen-experienced comparison was therefore prevented.

This CDR3 region has 14 residues. A second PCR of 7 to 11 cycles used a sample-barcoded 5' primer and a J-beta primer mix. From the 5' RACE reads, TCRdb called clonotypes with MiXCR, one entry per CDR3 protein. The sample consists of some 860,000 distinct CDR3 sequences, 56% of them appearing once. The receptor was isolated from a man between 40 and 49 years old in good health. Sequenced sample: blood. J is TRBJ2-1 and V is TRBV12-3 or TRBV12-4; 7 nucleotides align to TRBD1. The CDR3 loop reads CASKTQGPYNQQFF. The DNA of the CDR3 is TGTGCCAGCAAAACACAGGGGCCATACAATCAGCAGTTCTTC.